One sample yielded the 15 T cell receptor beta chains listed below, sequenced in a study of blood T cell repertoires in COVID-19. The table came from immunoSEQ multiplex PCR; TCRdb's copy has only in-frame clones and leaves some out. The sample carries approximately 74,000 clones, 75% to 95% recorded once. Sequencing was carried out using peripheral blood. All receptors come from a woman aged 60 to 75 with active COVID-19.

This clone came up once. The J gene is TRBJ2-7, the V gene TRBV12-1; the D call TRBD2 from the table was never checked on the DNA. TRBV12-1 is recorded as a pseudogene. CDR3 length: 14 amino acids. DNA for the CDR3: TGTGCCAGCGGAAAACGGGGACTAGTCTACGAGCAGTACTTC. It translates to CASGKRGLVYEQYF.

The rearrangement links TRBV5-4 to TRBJ2-1; 7 nucleotides agree with TRBD2. In germline, CDR1 is SGHNT, CDR2 YYREEE (reference sequence). There are 17 residues in the CDR3. V shed 4 bases, J shed 7 bases, and the junction held 17 bases outside the gene matches. This CDR3 is CASSPMRELNPINEQFF. The CDR3 bases are TGTGCCAGCAGCCCTATGCGGGAGCTTAATCCGATAAATGAGCAGTTCTTC.

CDR3 DNA: TGTGCCAGCAGCTTAGGTGCGGCAGGGGATGGCGGCTACACCTTC. It encodes CASSLGAAGDGGYTF. The chain links TRBV7-6 to TRBJ1-2, with D perhaps TRBD1 (6 bases). Germline-derived CDR1 and CDR2 are SGHVS and FNYEAQ. The CDR3 runs 15 residues. With 1 base removed from V and 8 bases from J, the gap between germline ends came to 17 bases.

The chain employs TRBV9 and TRBJ2-2; 8 positions agree with TRBD1. The V segment lost 4 bases and the J segment 4 bases; nucleotides outside the gene matches: 3. The CDR3 loop spans 14 amino acids. Germline values: CDR1 SGDLS, CDR2 YYNGEE. This CDR3 reads CASSKTGGTGELFF. DNA for the CDR3: TGTGCCAGCAGCAAAACAGGGGGCACCGGGGAGCTGTTTTTT.

The rearrangement uses TRBV4-2 and TRBJ1-2; D uncertain. This CDR3 spans 16 amino acids. V was trimmed by 1 base and J by 4 bases, leaving 16 bases between them. Germline loops: CDR1 LGHNA, CDR2 YNFKEQ. The CDR3 loop is CASSQAVGGRGYGYTF. The CDR3 DNA follows: TGTGCCAGCAGCCAAGCAGTGGGTGGACGGGGCTATGGCTACACCTTC.

The V call is TRBV11-2, the J call TRBJ2-2, with 7 bases matching TRBD2. The CDR3 length is 16 residues. Unmatched junction bases numbered 6, after V lost 0 bases and J lost 5 bases. Germline CDR1 SGHAT, CDR2 FQNNGV. The CDR3 bases are TGTGCCAGCAGCTTAGATGGGCGGGGAGGGACCGGGGAGCTGTTTTTT. Translated, it gives CASSLDGRGGTGELFF.

This rearrangement joins TRBV9 to TRBJ2-5; TRBD1 might be the D (6 bases). This CDR3 contains 16 residues. Trimming left V 0 bases short and J 6 bases short, with 18 bases between. Looked up from germline, CDR1 is SGDLS and CDR2 is YYNGEE. CDR3 bases: TGTGCCAGCAGCGTAGGGGTAGGGGGAACTTTGAAGACCCAGTACTTC. This gives the protein CASSVGVGGTLKTQYF.

The V and J genes are TRBV5-1 and TRBJ2-1; a possible D gene is TRBD2 (6 bases). CDR3 length equals 14 residues. Germline values: CDR1 SGHRS, CDR2 YFSETQ. V was trimmed by 4 bases and J by 6 bases, leaving 14 bases between them. CDR3 sequence (DNA): TGCGCCAGCAGCCTACTGACTAGTCCCAATGAGCAGTTCTTC. Amino acids: CASSLLTSPNEQFF.

This sequence joins TRBV6-6 and TRBJ2-5, with D perhaps matching TRBD2 (6 bases). Trimming removed 8 bases at V and 4 bases at J, with 14 bases between. Germline CDR1 reads MNHNY; CDR2 reads SVGAGI (reference sequence). CDR3 length: 13 residues. The CDR3 protein is CASARQGGETQYF. In DNA, the CDR3 is TGTGCCAGCGCTAGGCAGGGAGGAGAGACCCAGTACTTC.

The J gene is TRBJ2-5, the V gene TRBV2, with 9 bases matching TRBD2. The CDR3 loop spans 15 amino acids. Germline CDR1 reads SNHLY; CDR2 reads FYNNEI. V shed 6 bases, J shed 2 bases, and the junction held 7 bases outside the gene matches. The DNA for the CDR3 is TGTGCCAGCAGGGTTCGACTAGCGGCACAAGAGACCCAGTACTTC. Protein product: CASRVRLAAQETQYF.

This chain connects TRBV4-1 to TRBJ2-1, with 12 positions matching TRBD2. From germline, CDR1 is MGHRA and CDR2 YSYEKL. Trimming removed 6 bases from V and 5 bases from J; junction bases left unmatched: 11. The CDR3 sequence is 17 residues long. Here the CDR3 reads CASRTARRTSGDNEQFF. CDR3 DNA: TGCGCCAGCAGGACCGCGAGGAGGACTAGCGGGGACAATGAGCAGTTCTTC.

This chain links TRBV14 with TRBJ2-3, with 12 nucleotides matching TRBD2. This CDR3 comprises 18 residues. The V and J ends lost 4 bases and 4 bases, in that order; junction bases with no gene match: 12. Germline CDR1 and CDR2: SGHDN and FVKESK. The chain's CDR3 is CASSPSMTSGGLADTQYF. The CDR3 DNA is TGTGCCAGCAGCCCCTCCATGACTAGCGGGGGCCTGGCAGATACGCAGTATTTT.

The rearrangement links TRBV5-4 to TRBJ2-7; 7 bases match TRBD1. CDR1 SGHNT and CDR2 YYREEE come from the germline V gene (reference sequence). This CDR3 spans 15 amino acids. Trimming cost V 4 bases and J 6 bases; bases outside gene matches: 13. CDR3: CASSTQGQLTTEQYF. The CDR3 coding sequence is TGTGCCAGCAGCACTCAGGGACAGCTTACTACCGAGCAGTACTTC.

V usage is TRBV27 and J usage is TRBJ1-2; 7 bases line up with TRBD1. Per germline, CDR1 MNHEY and CDR2 SMNVEV (reference sequence). This CDR3 is built from 13 residues. V dropped 5 bases and J dropped 4; count of bases not matched to a gene: 4. The CDR3 DNA follows: TGTGCCAGCAGTCCCCGACAGGGCTATGGCTACACCTTC. The encoded protein is CASSPRQGYGYTF.

The gene calls are TRBV7-9 and TRBJ2-1; 10 bases agree with TRBD2. J was trimmed by 4 bases and V by 6 bases; bases with no gene match: 3. The length of the CDR3 is 14 residues. Germline-derived CDR1 and CDR2 are SEHNR and FQNEAQ (reference sequence). The chain's CDR3 is CASRTSGDYNEQFF. The DNA for the CDR3 is TGTGCCAGCAGAACTAGCGGGGATTACAATGAGCAGTTCTTC. The variable domain in full, with the rest retrieved from reference TRBV7-9 and TRBJ2-1, is DTGVSQNPRHKITKRGQNVTFRCDPISEHNRLYWYRQTLGQGPEFLTYFQNEAQLEKSRLLSDRFSAERPKGSFSTLEIQRTEQGDSAMYLCASRTSGDYNEQFFGPGTRLTVL.